A selection of T cell receptor beta chains follows, all from one sample in a study of blood T cell repertoires in COVID-19. Generated by immunoSEQ multiplex PCR, the TCRdb table keeps only in-frame clones and is missing some. The data contain approximately 200,000 clones, 80% to 90% of them singletons. Sequenced: peripheral blood. The receptor source for this set is a man in his fifties or sixties who had recovered from COVID-19. Each CDR3 is given with its conserved first and last residue. A D gene is named only where the DNA matches it firmly. The listing skips clone size in some rows; elsewhere it reads once, few, many or a size class.

CDR3nt: TGTGCCAGCTCACCATCAAGTGGGAGGGCCGTCATCGAGCAGTACTTC; CDR3aa: CASSPSSGRAVIEQYF; abundance: once; j_gene: TRBJ2-7; v_gene: TRBV18; d_gene: TRBD2
CDR3nt: TGTGCCAGCACGACAGGGTCTAACTATGGCTACACCTTC; CDR3aa: CASTTGSNYGYTF; abundance: .; j_gene: TRBJ1-2; v_gene: TRBV28; d_gene: TRBD1
CDR3nt: TGTGCCAGCAGCAACGACAGGTCCTACAATGAGCAGTTCTTC; CDR3aa: CASSNDRSYNEQFF; abundance: .; j_gene: TRBJ2-1; v_gene: TRBV21-1; d_gene: .
CDR3nt: TGTGCCACCAGTGATCAGACAGGGGATAGCAATCAGCCCCAGCATTTT; CDR3aa: CATSDQTGDSNQPQHF; abundance: once; j_gene: TRBJ1-5; v_gene: TRBV24-1; d_gene: TRBD1
CDR3nt: TGTGCCAGCAGTTACTCCGGGGGTCCGAACACCGGGGAGCTGTTTTTT; CDR3aa: CASSYSGGPNTGELFF; abundance: .; j_gene: TRBJ2-2; v_gene: TRBV6-5; d_gene: .
CDR3nt: TGCGCCAGCAGCTTCGGTATCGCGAACACCGGGGAGCTGTTTTTT; CDR3aa: CASSFGIANTGELFF; abundance: once; j_gene: TRBJ2-2; v_gene: TRBV5-1; d_gene: .
CDR3nt: TGCAGTGCTAGTCCCAGCGGGACGATCAATGAGCAGTTCTTC; CDR3aa: CSASPSGTINEQFF; abundance: once; j_gene: TRBJ2-1; v_gene: TRBV20-1; d_gene: TRBD2
CDR3nt: TGTGCCAGCAGCGTCCTAGCGGGAGTGGCCACCGGGGAGCTGTTTTTT; CDR3aa: CASSVLAGVATGELFF; abundance: .; j_gene: TRBJ2-2; v_gene: TRBV5-6; d_gene: TRBD2
CDR3nt: TGTGCCAGCAGTTACAGGGGACCCCGCACAGATACGCAGTATTTT; CDR3aa: CASSYRGPRTDTQYF; abundance: few; j_gene: TRBJ2-3; v_gene: TRBV28; d_gene: TRBD1
CDR3nt: TGTGCCAGCAGCCGTCTAGCGGGAGTATCTGAGCAGTTCTTC; CDR3aa: CASSRLAGVSEQFF; abundance: .; j_gene: TRBJ2-1; v_gene: TRBV3-1/TRBV3-2; d_gene: TRBD2
CDR3nt: TGTGCCAGCTCCACGGGGGCTAATGAAAAACTGTTTTTT; CDR3aa: CASSTGANEKLFF; abundance: .; j_gene: TRBJ1-4; v_gene: TRBV19; d_gene: .
CDR3nt: TGTGCCAGCAGTTTATGGGCAGGAAACTCCTACGAGCAGTACTTC; CDR3aa: CASSLWAGNSYEQYF; abundance: .; j_gene: TRBJ2-7; v_gene: TRBV28; d_gene: .
CDR3nt: TGTGCCAGCAGTTCCCCTTACCGGGACACTCGTGAGCAGTACTTC; CDR3aa: CASSSPYRDTREQYF; abundance: .; j_gene: TRBJ2-7; v_gene: TRBV28; d_gene: .
CDR3nt: TGTGCCACCAGCAGAGATCACGGTGACCCTAGCTACACCGGGGAGCTGTTTTTT; CDR3aa: CATSRDHGDPSYTGELFF; abundance: .; j_gene: TRBJ2-2; v_gene: TRBV15; d_gene: .